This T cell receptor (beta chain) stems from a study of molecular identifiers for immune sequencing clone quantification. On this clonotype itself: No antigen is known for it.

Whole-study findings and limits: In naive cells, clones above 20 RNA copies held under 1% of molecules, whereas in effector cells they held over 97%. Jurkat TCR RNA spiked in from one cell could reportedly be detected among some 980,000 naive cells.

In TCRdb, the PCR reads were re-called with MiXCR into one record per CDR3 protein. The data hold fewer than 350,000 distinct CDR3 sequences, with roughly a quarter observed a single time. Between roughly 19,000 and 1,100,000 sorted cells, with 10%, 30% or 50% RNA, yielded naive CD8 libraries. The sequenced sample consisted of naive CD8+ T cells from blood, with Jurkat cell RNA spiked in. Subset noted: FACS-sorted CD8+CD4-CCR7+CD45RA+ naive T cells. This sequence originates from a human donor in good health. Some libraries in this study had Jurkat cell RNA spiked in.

The CDR3 coding sequence is TGTGCCAGCAGCTCCCGACTAGCCACAGATACGCAGTATTTT. Amino acid sequence: CASSSRLATDTQYF. The genes are TRBV13 and TRBJ2-3; 7 nucleotides agree with TRBD2. The CDR3 totals 14 residues. The V segment lost 4 bases and the J segment 2 bases; nucleotides outside the gene matches: 3. Germline CDR1 is PRHDT and CDR2 is FYEKMQ (reference sequence).